The 18 T cell receptor beta chains in this list originate from one sample, sequenced in a study of T cell responses to AZD1222 COVID-19 vaccine. Some clones are missing from TCRdb's copy, which holds only in-frame ones; the method was immunoSEQ multiplex PCR. This sample carries 90,000 to 150,000 clones, more than 75% of them seen once, and the ten largest clones take approximately 1.3%. The source was peripheral blood, collected on day 0 of AZD1222 vaccination. All receptors derive from an adult in good health.

The chain uses TRBV6-2 or TRBV6-3 and TRBJ1-1, with 12 nucleotides matching TRBD1. Germline V gene sequence: CDR1 MNHEY, CDR2 SVGEGT. The CDR3 covers 14 residues. V dropped 0 bases and J dropped 11; count of bases not matched to a gene: 4. CDR3 in amino acids: CASSYSGQGAMAFF. The CDR3 DNA reads as TGTGCCAGCAGTTACTCGGGACAGGGGGCTATGGCTTTCTTT.

The CDR3 region is CASSPRQGGNTEAFF. As DNA, the CDR3 is TGTGCCAGCAGCCCCCGTCAGGGAGGAAACACTGAAGCTTTCTTT. The chain recombines TRBV3-1 (or the pseudogene TRBV3-2) with TRBJ1-1; possibly TRBD1 for D (5 bases). The germline V gene encodes CDR1 LGHDT and CDR2 YNNKEL (reference sequence). The length of the CDR3 is 15 residues. V was trimmed by 4 bases and J by 2 bases, leaving 14 bases between them.

This rearrangement joins TRBV5-4 to TRBJ1-1; D is unclear. With 2 bases removed from V and 6 bases from J, the gap between germline ends came to 11 bases. Germline values: CDR1 SGHNT, CDR2 YYREEE (reference sequence). The CDR3 has 13 amino acids. As DNA, the CDR3 is TGTGCCAGCAGCTTCCAAGGGAATCCTGAAGCTTTCTTT. It yields the protein CASSFQGNPEAFF.

Only a few counts were recorded for this clone. This rearrangement joins TRBV5-5 to TRBJ1-6; 7 bases fit TRBD1. J gave up 7 bases and V 7 bases, and 11 bases lay outside the gene matches. The CDR3 contains 15 residues. Germline V lookup: CDR1 SGHKS, CDR2 YYEKEE (reference sequence). In DNA, the CDR3 is TGTGCCAGCGATAATGGGGCAGGGGGAAATTCACCCCTCCACTTT. Protein product: CASDNGAGGNSPLHF. The full variable domain, completed using reference TRBV5-5 and TRBJ1-6, is DAGVTQSPTHLIKTRGQQVTLRCSPISGHKSVSWYQQVLGQGPQFIFQYYEKEERGRGNFPDRFSARQFPNYSSELNVNALLLGDSALYLCASDNGAGGNSPLHFGNGTRLTVT.

This chain connects TRBV10-3 to TRBJ2-3; 11 nucleotides line up with TRBD2. The CDR3 spans 16 residues. V gave up 0 bases and J gave up 5 bases; unmatched junction bases: 4. Germline values: CDR1 ENHRY, CDR2 SYGVKD. The CDR3 DNA sequence: TGTGCCATCAGTGAGTCTAGCGGGGGGGCCCGAGATACGCAGTATTTT. Translation: CAISESSGGARDTQYF.

The gene calls are TRBV14 and TRBJ2-2; unclear D gene. The V gene's germline CDR1 is SGHDN and CDR2 FVKESK. Trimming took 0 bases from V and 1 from J, leaving 9 bases between them. The CDR3 is 16 amino acids. The DNA of the CDR3 is TGTGCCAGCAGCCAAGATTTTTGGGTGAACACCGGGGAGCTGTTTTTT. The encoded protein is CASSQDFWVNTGELFF.

The chain is built from TRBV19 and TRBJ1-5, with 10 bases lining up with TRBD1. Looked up from germline, CDR1 is LNHDA and CDR2 is SQIVND (reference sequence). The CDR3 runs to 15 residues. V shed 6 bases and J 4 bases; nucleotides not matched to a gene: 6. The CDR3 loop reads CASRPGTGANQPQHF. Here the CDR3 DNA reads TGTGCCAGTAGACCCGGGACAGGGGCAAATCAGCCCCAGCATTTT.

The V gene is TRBV27, the J gene TRBJ1-1, with D perhaps TRBD1 (6 bases). The CDR3 spans 15 residues. Per germline, CDR1 MNHEY and CDR2 SMNVEV (reference sequence). The V end lost 5 bases, the J end lost 1 base, and 14 bases lay between the germline ends. The CDR3 DNA sequence: TGTGCCAGCAGTCCCGGACAGAGGGGGAACACTGAAGCTTTCTTT. It codes for CASSPGQRGNTEAFF.

The chain couples TRBV9 to TRBJ1-5; tentative D call: TRBD1 (6 bases). The germline V gene has CDR1 SGDLS and CDR2 YYNGEE. This CDR3 comprises 14 residues. The V gene lost 4 bases and the J gene lost 9 bases, with 17 bases spanning the gap. In DNA, the CDR3 is TGTGCCAGCAGCCGTCGTGGGGCACAGGGGCCCCAGCATTTT. The encoded protein is CASSRRGAQGPQHF.

The CDR3 spells CASSLEVEGAGELFF. Here the CDR3 DNA reads TGCGCCAGCAGCTTGGAAGTAGAGGGGGCCGGGGAGCTGTTTTTT. The chain uses TRBV5-1 and TRBJ2-2; D may be TRBD1 (6 bases). Germline CDR1 reads SGHRS; CDR2 reads YFSETQ. Trimming took 0 bases from V and 6 from J, leaving 12 bases between them. This CDR3 comprises 15 residues.

The J gene is TRBJ1-2, the V gene TRBV27; D is unresolved. CDR3 length: 13 residues. The ends were cut back, 1 base at V and 1 base at J, with 4 bases in the middle. Germline CDR1 is MNHEY and CDR2 is SMNVEV (reference sequence). DNA for the CDR3: TGTGCCAGCAGTTTATTCAGTAACTATGGCTACACCTTC. As protein: CASSLFSNYGYTF.

The V and J genes are TRBV7-8 and TRBJ2-4; 9 positions match TRBD2. This CDR3 region has 17 residues. Per the germline V gene, CDR1 is SGHVS and CDR2 is FQNEAQ. V trimming: 9 bases; J trimming: 0 bases; junction bases outside the gene matches: 12. Here the CDR3 reads CASGRLAGPLAKNIQYF. CDR3 bases: TGTGCCAGTGGGAGGCTAGCGGGGCCCCTAGCCAAAAACATTCAGTACTTC. The full variable domain, rest sourced from reference TRBV7-8 and TRBJ2-4, is GAGVSQSPRYKVAKRGQDVALRCDPISGHVSLFWYQQALGQGPEFLTYFQNEAQLDKSGLPSDRFFAERPEGSVSTLKIQRTQQEDSAVYLCASGRLAGPLAKNIQYFGAGTRLSVL.

The chain recombines TRBV7-9 with TRBJ1-2; D is unclear. From germline, CDR1 is SEHNR and CDR2 FQNEAQ (reference sequence). This CDR3 contains 14 residues. V dropped 1 base and J dropped 4 bases, with 10 bases sitting between them. The CDR3: CASSLVPRSYGYTF. The CDR3 DNA is TGTGCCAGCAGCTTAGTCCCCAGGAGCTATGGCTACACCTTC.

The rearrangement uses TRBV5-1 and TRBJ2-2; a weak D match, TRBD1 (6 bases). The CDR3 sequence is 13 residues long. In germline, CDR1 is SGHRS, CDR2 YFSETQ. The V and J ends lost 4 bases and 6 bases respectively, with 10 bases between them. The CDR3 nucleotides are TGCGCCAGCAGCCAACAGGGAGCCGGGGAGCTGTTTTTT. This encodes CASSQQGAGELFF.

This chain joins TRBV30 and TRBJ1-1; the D gene is possibly TRBD1 (5 bases). The CDR3 length is 14 residues. The V and J ends lost 4 bases and 3 bases respectively, with 15 bases between them. CDR1 GTSNPN and CDR2 SVGIG come from the germline V gene (reference sequence). CDR3 loop: CAWIPLWGDTEAFF. The CDR3 bases are TGTGCCTGGATTCCACTGTGGGGGGACACTGAAGCTTTCTTT.

The V and J genes are TRBV7-8 and TRBJ1-2; possible D gene TRBD1, 5 bases. The CDR3 loop spans 16 amino acids. Trimming left V 1 base short and J 4 bases short, with 16 bases between. Germline CDR1 reads SGHVS; CDR2 reads FQNEAQ. CDR3 in amino acids: CASSLVGTALVYGYTF. The CDR3 DNA is TGTGCCAGCAGCTTAGTTGGGACTGCCCTCGTCTATGGCTACACCTTC.

The chain employs TRBV6-5 and TRBJ2-1; 9 nucleotides line up with TRBD2. This CDR3 is 15 amino acids long. V was clipped by 6 bases and J by 5 bases; unmatched bases: 8. Germline V CDR1 and CDR2: MNHEY, SVGAGI. The CDR3 is CASRREAGGHNEQFF. For the CDR3, the DNA is TGTGCCAGCAGGAGGGAGGCGGGGGGGCACAATGAGCAGTTCTTC.

The J gene is TRBJ2-1, the V gene TRBV5-1, with 14 bases fitting TRBD2. From germline, CDR1 is SGHRS and CDR2 YFSETQ. V shed 4 bases, J shed 4 bases, and the junction held 7 bases outside the gene matches. The CDR3 totals 17 residues. The CDR3 loop reads CASSEGLAGGFYNEQFF. The CDR3 nucleotides are TGCGCCAGCAGCGAAGGACTAGCGGGGGGCTTTTACAATGAGCAGTTCTTC.